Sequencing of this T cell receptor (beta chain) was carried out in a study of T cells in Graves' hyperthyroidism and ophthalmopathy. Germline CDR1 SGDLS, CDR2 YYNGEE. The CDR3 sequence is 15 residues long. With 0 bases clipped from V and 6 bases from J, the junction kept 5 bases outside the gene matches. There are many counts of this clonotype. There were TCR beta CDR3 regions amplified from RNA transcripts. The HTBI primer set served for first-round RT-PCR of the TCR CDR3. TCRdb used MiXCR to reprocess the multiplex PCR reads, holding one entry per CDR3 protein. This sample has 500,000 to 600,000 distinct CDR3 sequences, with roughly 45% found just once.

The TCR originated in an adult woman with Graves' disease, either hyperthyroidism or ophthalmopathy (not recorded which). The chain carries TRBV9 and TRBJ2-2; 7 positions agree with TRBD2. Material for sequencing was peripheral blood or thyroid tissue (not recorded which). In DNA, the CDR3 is TGTGCCAGCAGCGTAGGAGGGAGGGCCCCCGGGGAGCTGTTTTTT. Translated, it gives CASSVGGRAPGELFF.